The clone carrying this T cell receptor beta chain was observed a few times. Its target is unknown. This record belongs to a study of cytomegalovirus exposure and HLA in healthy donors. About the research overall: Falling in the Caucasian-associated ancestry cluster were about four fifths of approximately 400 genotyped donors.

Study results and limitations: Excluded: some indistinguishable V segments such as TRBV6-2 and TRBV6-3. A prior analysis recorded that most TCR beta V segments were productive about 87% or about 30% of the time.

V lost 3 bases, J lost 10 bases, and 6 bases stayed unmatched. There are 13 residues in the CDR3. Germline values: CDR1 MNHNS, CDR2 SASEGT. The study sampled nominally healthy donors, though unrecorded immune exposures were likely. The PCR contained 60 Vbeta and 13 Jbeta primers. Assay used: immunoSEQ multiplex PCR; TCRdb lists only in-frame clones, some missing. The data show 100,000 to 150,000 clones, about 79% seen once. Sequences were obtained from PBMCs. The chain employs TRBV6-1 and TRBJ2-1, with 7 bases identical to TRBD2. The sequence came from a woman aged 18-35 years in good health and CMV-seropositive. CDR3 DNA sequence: TGTGCCAGCAGTGATCTCCTAGCGGACGAGCAGTTCTTC. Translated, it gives CASSDLLADEQFF.